What follows are 4 T cell receptor beta chains derived from one specimen sequenced in a study of T cell repertoires in cytomegalovirus infection. Their specific antigens are unknown. TCRdb re-called the reads through MiXCR, storing one row per CDR3 protein. The table has about 740,000 distinct CDR3 sequences, 30% to 40% seen once; the top ten hold 15% to 20%. Sequencing used cultured PBMCs, obtained from culture after CMV antigen stimulation. The source of these receptors is a human donor in good health (CMV status not recorded). Some clones in this sample may be carry-over from other donors' samples.

This clonotype was detected many times. The chain is built from TRBV7-2 and TRBJ2-3, with 7 nucleotides matching TRBD2. Trimming cost V 5 bases and J 2 bases; bases outside gene matches: 7. There are 15 residues in the CDR3. In germline, CDR1 is SGHTA, CDR2 FQGNSA. The CDR3 region is CASSPLGGNTDTQYF. CDR3 sequence (DNA): TGTGCCAGCAGCCCTCTCGGGGGGAACACAGATACGCAGTATTTT.

This clonotype was recorded many times. The V call is TRBV7-2, the J call TRBJ2-5; D might be TRBD2 (6 bases). The ends were cut back, 0 bases at V and 4 bases at J, with 12 bases in the middle. The germline V gene encodes CDR1 SGHTA and CDR2 FQGNSA. The CDR3 spans 15 residues. CDR3 loop: CASSLAERAGETQYF. CDR3 sequence (DNA): TGTGCCAGCAGCTTAGCGGAGCGGGCGGGAGAGACCCAGTACTTC.

The rearrangement joins TRBV7-2 to TRBJ1-1; D perhaps matches TRBD1 (6 bases). Trimming took off 2 bases at V and 0 bases at J, with 13 bases between the two ends. There are 16 residues in the CDR3. CDR1 and CDR2 from the germline V gene are SGHTA and FQGNSA. The DNA for the CDR3 is TGTGCCAGCAGCTTAAGGGCGGGGGGGCTGAACACTGAAGCTTTCTTT. It is translated as CASSLRAGGLNTEAFF.

In nucleotides, the CDR3 is TGTGCCAGCAGCCAAGGTGTCCGCGGGGGCTATGGCTACACCTTC. Protein product: CASSQGVRGGYGYTF. The chain links TRBV4-2 to TRBJ1-2; a possible D gene is TRBD1 (5 bases). The V end was cut by 1 base, the J end by 4 bases, with 13 bases between. From germline, CDR1 is LGHNA and CDR2 YNFKEQ. The CDR3 totals 15 residues.